These 26 T cell receptor beta chains share one sample of origin, sequenced in a study of T cells after posttransplantation cyclophosphamide. Data came from immunoSEQ multiplex PCR; TCRdb stores just in-frame clones and leaves some out. The profile covers 30,000 to 50,000 clones, none occurring a single time. Sequenced: PBMCs. These receptors all come from a woman between 50 and 59 years old in good health and a related stem cell transplant donor.

There are many counts of this clone. V and J are TRBV7-2 and TRBJ2-1; 11 bases are shared with TRBD1. The trim removed 6 bases at V and 7 bases at J, leaving 8 bases unmatched. The CDR3 runs to 15 residues. Per germline, CDR1 SGHTA and CDR2 FQGNSA. The CDR3 nucleotides are TGTGCCAGCAGGACGGACAGGGGGCAAGGTAATGAGCAGTTCTTC. It translates to CASRTDRGQGNEQFF. The whole variable domain, filled in from reference TRBV7-2 and TRBJ2-1, reads GAGVSQSPSNKVTEKGKDVELRCDPISGHTALYWYRQSLGQGLEFLIYFQGNSAPDKSGLPSDRFSAERTGGSVSTLTIQRTQQEDSAVYLCASRTDRGQGNEQFFGPGTRLTVL.

This clone was picked up many times. The rearrangement uses TRBV6-5 and TRBJ1-1, with TRBD1 as a possible D gene (5 bases). CDR1 is MNHEY and CDR2 is SVGAGI in the germline V gene. The V end was cut by 4 bases, the J end by 9 bases, with 9 bases between. CDR3 size: 11 residues. The CDR3 loop is CASSSTGKAFF. CDR3 nucleotide sequence: TGTGCCAGCAGTTCCACAGGAAAAGCTTTCTTT.

This clone has only a few counts. The same CDR3 can be traced to other DNA sequences in this sample. The chain has TRBV2 and TRBJ1-4; possible D gene TRBD1, 6 bases. This CDR3 contains 16 residues. Per the germline V gene, CDR1 is SNHLY and CDR2 is FYNNEI. V lost 2 bases to trimming and J lost 10 bases, with 20 bases between them. The CDR3 DNA sequence: TGTGCCAGCAGTGAATTGGTGGGGGGGGCTGGGGGAAAACTGTTTTTT. This encodes CASSELVGGAGGKLFF.

In this sample, this clone turned up many times. The chain employs TRBV7-9 and TRBJ1-4, with D perhaps TRBD1 (5 bases). Germline lookup yields CDR1 SEHNR and CDR2 FQNEAQ (reference sequence). With 5 bases removed from V and 4 bases from J, the gap between germline ends came to 14 bases. The CDR3 has 15 residues. This CDR3 is CASSLSTARNEKLFF. The DNA for the CDR3 is TGTGCCAGCAGCCTATCGACAGCCCGTAATGAAAAACTGTTTTTT.

This clone has ten or more counts. The chain has TRBV7-2 and TRBJ2-3; 7 bases are a match to TRBD2. The germline gives CDR1 SGHTA, CDR2 FQGNSA. Trimming at V came to 0 bases and at J to 1 base, leaving 7 bases not matched to a gene. The length of the CDR3 is 17 residues. The CDR3 sequence: CASSLAGGLKGTDTQYF. CDR3 DNA sequence: TGTGCCAGCAGCTTAGCGGGGGGGTTAAAGGGCACAGATACGCAGTATTTT.

This clone was observed at least ten times. The V gene is TRBV5-1, the J gene TRBJ2-3; perhaps TRBD2 as D (6 bases). V was shortened by 3 bases and J by 6 bases, with 11 bases between the two germline ends. Germline assignment: CDR1 SGHRS and CDR2 YFSETQ. The CDR3 totals 13 residues. As DNA, the CDR3 is TGCGCCAGCAGCTCCCCGGGAGTGGATACGCAGTATTTT. It translates to CASSSPGVDTQYF.

The rearrangement uses TRBV11-2 and TRBJ2-7, with 7 bases fitting TRBD1. The germline V gene has CDR1 SGHAT and CDR2 FQNNGV. V dropped 4 bases and J dropped 3; count of bases not matched to a gene: 3. The CDR3 covers 13 residues. CDR3: CASSSGQYYEQYF. The DNA for the CDR3 is TGTGCCAGCAGCTCGGGACAGTACTACGAGCAGTACTTC.

This clone was seen repeatedly, ten times or more. This chain uses TRBV7-2 with TRBJ1-6; possible D gene TRBD1, 5 bases. Trimming left V 0 bases short and J 12 bases short, with 21 bases between. The CDR3 is made up of 17 amino acids. Germline V lookup: CDR1 SGHTA, CDR2 FQGNSA. CDR3: CASSLANRPTKRVPLHF. The CDR3 DNA sequence: TGTGCCAGCAGCTTAGCGAACAGGCCAACAAAACGGGTACCCCTCCACTTT.

The V and J genes are TRBV7-3 and TRBJ2-5, with D possibly TRBD2 on 5 matching bases. The end of the DNA aligns better with TRBJ2-7, so the J call may be wrong. Germline values: CDR1 SGHTA, CDR2 FQGTGA. CDR3 length: 13 amino acids. The CDR3 here is CASSWSAGYEQYF. In DNA, the CDR3 is TGTGCCAGCAGCTGGTCCGCGGGCTACGAGCAGTACTTC.

The sample holds many counts of this clone. The chain combines TRBV27 with TRBJ2-5; 14 nucleotides align to TRBD2. After removal of 7 bases from V and 2 bases from J, the junction contained 6 bases not matched to a gene. Germline V gives CDR1 MNHEY, CDR2 SMNVEV (reference sequence). The CDR3 sequence is 16 residues long. The CDR3 nucleotides are TGTGCCAGCACTGATGGACTAGCGGGGGGACAAGAGACCCAGTACTTC. Protein sequence: CASTDGLAGGQETQYF.

This clone was recorded at least ten times. V is TRBV19 and J is TRBJ2-3, with 9 bases lining up with TRBD2. Germline V CDR1 and CDR2: LNHDA, SQIVND (reference sequence). This CDR3 region has 18 residues. V gave up 5 bases and J gave up 1 base; unmatched junction bases: 13. The CDR3 DNA reads TGTGCCAGTAGTGGAGGAGGGCTAGCGGGGAGCCGCACAGATACGCAGTATTTT. Translated, it gives CASSGGGLAGSRTDTQYF. Complete variable domain (other parts from reference TRBV19 and TRBJ2-3): DGGITQSPKYLFRKEGQNVTLSCEQNLNHDAMYWYRQDPGQGLRLIYYSQIVNDFQKGDIAEGYSVSREKKESFPLTVTSAQKNPTAFYLCASSGGGLAGSRTDTQYFGPGTRLTVL.

This clone was picked up many times. The J gene is TRBJ1-1, the V gene TRBV2; no clear D gene. The germline V and J ends were trimmed by 8 bases and 6 bases, with 7 bases remaining between them. Germline values: CDR1 SNHLY, CDR2 FYNNEI. The CDR3 covers 10 residues. DNA of the CDR3: TGTGCCAGCGGTGGAGCTGAAGCTTTCTTT. As protein: CASGGAEAFF. Full variable domain (missing parts from reference TRBV2 and TRBJ1-1): EPEVTQTPSHQVTQMGQEVILRCVPISNHLYFYWYRQILGQKVEFLVSFYNNEISEKSEIFDDQFSVERPDGSNFTLKIRSTKLEDSAMYFCASGGAEAFFGQGTRLTVV.

This clone was counted ten times or more. This chain links TRBV5-5 with TRBJ1-5; perhaps TRBD1 as D (6 bases). Germline V gene sequence: CDR1 SGHKS, CDR2 YYEKEE (reference sequence). This CDR3 has 15 amino acids. The V and J ends lost 2 bases and 7 bases respectively, with 16 bases between them. The CDR3 reads CASSFEQGNRQPQHF. CDR3 bases: TGTGCCAGCAGCTTCGAACAGGGTAATCGGCAGCCCCAGCATTTT.

This clone was recorded many times. V is TRBV21-1 and J is TRBJ2-7; TRBD1 is the table's D call and was not checked against the DNA. TRBV21-1 is classified as a pseudogene. This CDR3 comprises 12 residues. The CDR3 region has the DNA TGTGCCAGCAGCCCTGACAGGGTTAGGCAGTACTTC. Translation gives CASSPDRVRQYF.

This clone was counted many times. V and J are TRBV2 and TRBJ1-4; D is perhaps TRBD1 (5 bases). CDR1 and CDR2 from the germline V gene are SNHLY and FYNNEI. V was clipped by 0 bases and J by 2 bases, with 13 bases between them. The CDR3 sequence is 17 residues long. The DNA for the CDR3 is TGTGCCAGCAGTGAAGCTCCCCGCGGGGCCACTAATGAAAAACTGTTTTTT. It yields the protein CASSEAPRGATNEKLFF.

This clone was seen at least ten times. The chain couples TRBV5-4 to TRBJ2-7, with D unresolved. This CDR3 is built from 13 residues. V lost 4 bases and J lost 3, with 11 bases in between. Per germline, CDR1 SGHNT and CDR2 YYREEE (reference sequence). The CDR3 region is CASSLEANYEQYF. The DNA of the CDR3 is TGTGCCAGCAGCCTGGAAGCCAACTACGAGCAGTACTTC.

In this sample, this clone turned up many times. This sequence joins TRBV19 and TRBJ1-2; TRBD1 is a possible D gene (6 bases). Trimming took off 8 bases at V and 0 bases at J, with 16 bases between the two ends. This CDR3 is 15 amino acids long. Per the germline V gene, CDR1 is LNHDA and CDR2 is SQIVND (reference sequence). The CDR3 loop reads CASWGRDRSNYGYTF. In DNA form, the CDR3 reads TGTGCCAGTTGGGGACGCGACAGGTCTAACTATGGCTACACCTTC.

This clone was seen many times. The chain couples TRBV6-6 to TRBJ1-6; D is uncertain. CDR3 length: 15 residues. Germline V CDR1 and CDR2: MNHNY, SVGAGI (reference sequence). V lost 5 bases and J 9 bases, leaving 17 bases between the germline ends. CDR3 coding DNA: TGTGCCAGCAGTCCTACGGCCACGGAGAGTTCACCCCTCCACTTT. It specifies CASSPTATESSPLHF.

This clone was picked up many times. This chain links TRBV6-1 with TRBJ1-4, with D possibly matching TRBD1 (5 bases). Germline assignment: CDR1 MNHNS and CDR2 SASEGT. V shed 3 bases and J shed 6 bases, with 17 bases lying between them. The CDR3 is 16 amino acids. The CDR3 reads CASSDRDVREDEKLFF. CDR3 in DNA: TGTGCCAGCAGTGACCGGGACGTGAGGGAGGATGAAAAACTGTTTTTT.

This clone was picked up many times. The chain couples TRBV4-3 to TRBJ2-3; TRBD2 agrees at 8 bases. V dropped 3 bases and J dropped 0; count of bases not matched to a gene: 8. This CDR3 spans 17 amino acids. Germline V gene sequence: CDR1 LGHNA, CDR2 YSLEER. The CDR3 protein is CASSQDLRGVSTDTQYF. The CDR3 region has the DNA TGCGCCAGCAGCCAGGATCTGCGGGGGGTTAGCACAGATACGCAGTATTTT.

This clone was recorded at least ten times. The chain recombines TRBV7-8 with TRBJ1-2; tentatively, D is TRBD1 (5 bases). CDR1 is SGHVS, CDR2 FQNEAQ, per germline. There are 15 residues in the CDR3. V was pared by 5 bases and J by 0 bases, with 13 bases between. The CDR3 reads CASSTRTTSNYGYTF. The CDR3 nucleotides are TGTGCCAGCAGCACACGGACAACATCTAACTATGGCTACACCTTC.

This clone was recorded many times. V is TRBV9 and J is TRBJ1-2, with D perhaps TRBD1 (5 bases). V lost 7 bases, J lost 3 bases, and 10 bases lay in between. This CDR3 comprises 12 residues. The germline gives CDR1 SGDLS, CDR2 YYNGEE. This chain's CDR3 is CASGGGYYGYTF. The CDR3 DNA follows: TGTGCCAGCGGGGGGGGGTACTATGGCTACACCTTC.

In this sample, this clone turned up many times. The chain uses TRBV29-1 and TRBJ2-6; 7 bases are a match to TRBD1. V gave up 5 bases and J gave up 0 bases; unmatched junction bases: 7. CDR1 SQVTM and CDR2 ANQGSEA come from the germline V gene. CDR3 length equals 16 residues. The CDR3 DNA sequence: TGCAGCGTTAACGAAGGGGGCTCCTCTGGGGCCAACGTCCTGACTTTC. It translates to CSVNEGGSSGANVLTF.

This clone was detected ten times or more. V usage is TRBV10-3 and J usage is TRBJ2-1; D is possibly TRBD2 (6 bases). V shed 4 bases and J shed 9 bases, with 16 bases lying between them. CDR1 is ENHRY and CDR2 is SYGVKD in the germline V gene. This CDR3 is 14 amino acids long. The CDR3 sequence: CAISAGLMGGEQFF. The CDR3 region has the DNA TGTGCCATCAGTGCTGGACTGATGGGAGGTGAGCAGTTCTTC.

The sample holds many counts of this clone. The V call is TRBV11-2, the J call TRBJ2-7; 7 bases are a match to TRBD1. This CDR3 has 14 residues. J was trimmed by 0 bases and V by 2 bases; bases with no gene match: 1. Germline-derived CDR1 and CDR2 are SGHAT and FQNNGV. The DNA of the CDR3 is TGTGCCAGCAGCTTATACAGGGGCTCCTACGAGCAGTACTTC. The encoded protein is CASSLYRGSYEQYF.

In its sample, this clone was seen many times. The chain carries TRBV18 and TRBJ2-5, with 8 bases fitting TRBD1. The V segment lost 2 bases and the J segment 5 bases; nucleotides outside the gene matches: 7. This CDR3 comprises 15 residues. CDR1 and CDR2 (germline): KGHSH, LQKENI. In DNA form, the CDR3 reads TGTGCCAGCTCACCAACAGGGGGGACGCGGGAGACCCAGTACTTC. It yields the protein CASSPTGGTRETQYF.